This T cell receptor beta chain was recorded in a study of identical twins. Findings and limits, study-wide: Rather than following the same donors, the conclusions depended on cross-sectional statistical analysis.

In germline, CDR1 is SGHTA, CDR2 FQGTGA. V lost 0 bases and J lost 4; bases outside the gene matches: 4. This CDR3 comprises 15 residues. In TCRdb, the 5' RACE reads were re-called with MiXCR into one record per CDR3 protein. The sample includes about 520,000 distinct CDR3 sequences, roughly 21% of them seen just once. This clonotype was detected a few times. Its antigen is still unknown. These data also formed part of another study, on T cells expressing NK-cell markers.

This TCR came from a young woman in good health. The chain couples TRBV7-3 to TRBJ2-3; 7 bases are a match to TRBD1. The sequencing input was CD4+ T cells sorted from blood. DNA for the CDR3: TGTGCCAGCAGCTTAACTCGCCAGGGGGCAGATACGCAGTATTTT. It yields the protein CASSLTRQGADTQYF. The full variable domain, with the rest looked up from reference TRBV7-3 and TRBJ2-3, is GAGVSQTPSNKVTEKGKYVELRCDPISGHTALYWYRQSLGQGPEFLIYFQGTGAADDSGLPNDRFFAVRPEGSVSTLKIQRTERGDSAVYLCASSLTRQGADTQYFGPGTRLTVL.